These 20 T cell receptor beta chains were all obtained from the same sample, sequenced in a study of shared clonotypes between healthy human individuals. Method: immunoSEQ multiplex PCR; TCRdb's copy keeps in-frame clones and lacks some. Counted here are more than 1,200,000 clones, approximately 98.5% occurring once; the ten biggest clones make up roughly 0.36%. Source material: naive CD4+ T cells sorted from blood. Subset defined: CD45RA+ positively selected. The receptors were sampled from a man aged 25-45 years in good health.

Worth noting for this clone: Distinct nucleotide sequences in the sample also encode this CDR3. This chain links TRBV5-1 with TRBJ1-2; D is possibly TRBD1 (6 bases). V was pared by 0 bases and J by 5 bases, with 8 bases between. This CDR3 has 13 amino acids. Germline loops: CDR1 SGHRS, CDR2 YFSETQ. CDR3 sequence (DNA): TGCGCCAGCAGCTTGGACAGGGCGTATGGCTACACCTTC. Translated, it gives CASSLDRAYGYTF.

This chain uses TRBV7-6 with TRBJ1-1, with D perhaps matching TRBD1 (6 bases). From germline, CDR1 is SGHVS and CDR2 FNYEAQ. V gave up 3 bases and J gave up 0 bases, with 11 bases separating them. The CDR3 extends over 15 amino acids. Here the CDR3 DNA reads TGTGCCAGCAGCTTCGACAGGTACATGAACACTGAAGCTTTCTTT. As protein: CASSFDRYMNTEAFF.

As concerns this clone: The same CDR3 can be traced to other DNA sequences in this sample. CDR3 sequence reads: CATSREALYGYTF. Written as DNA, the CDR3 is TGTGCCACCAGCAGAGAGGCCCTCTATGGCTACACCTTC. The chain has TRBV15 and TRBJ1-2, with unresolved D. V gave up 0 bases and J gave up 4 bases, with 6 bases separating them. The CDR3 runs to 13 residues. Germline V lookup: CDR1 LNHNV, CDR2 YYDKDF (reference sequence).

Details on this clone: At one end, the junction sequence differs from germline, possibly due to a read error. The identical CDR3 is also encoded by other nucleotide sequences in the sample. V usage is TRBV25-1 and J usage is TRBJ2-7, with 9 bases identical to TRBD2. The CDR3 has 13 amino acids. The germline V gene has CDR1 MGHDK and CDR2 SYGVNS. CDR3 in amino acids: CASSSSGRREQYF. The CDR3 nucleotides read TGCGCCAGCAGTAGTAGCGGGAGACGCGAGCAGTACTTC.

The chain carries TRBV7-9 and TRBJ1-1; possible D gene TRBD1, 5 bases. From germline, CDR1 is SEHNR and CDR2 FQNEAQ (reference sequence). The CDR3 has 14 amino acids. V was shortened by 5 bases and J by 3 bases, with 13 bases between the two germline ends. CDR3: CASSPQTGDTEAFF. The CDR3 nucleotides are TGTGCCAGCAGCCCACAAACGGGGGACACTGAAGCTTTCTTT.

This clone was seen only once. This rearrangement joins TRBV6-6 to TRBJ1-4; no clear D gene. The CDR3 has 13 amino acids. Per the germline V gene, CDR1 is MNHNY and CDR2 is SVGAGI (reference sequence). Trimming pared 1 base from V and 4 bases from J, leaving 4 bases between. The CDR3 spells CASSYLINEKLFF. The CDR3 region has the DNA TGTGCCAGCAGTTACTTAATTAATGAAAAACTGTTTTTT.

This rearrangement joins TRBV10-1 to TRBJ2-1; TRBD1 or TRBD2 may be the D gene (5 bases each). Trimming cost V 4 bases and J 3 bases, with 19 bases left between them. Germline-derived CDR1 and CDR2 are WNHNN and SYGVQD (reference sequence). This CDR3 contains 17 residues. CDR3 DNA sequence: TGCGCCAGCAGTGTGGGGGAATACCGGGCACACTACAATGAGCAGTTCTTC. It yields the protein CASSVGEYRAHYNEQFF.

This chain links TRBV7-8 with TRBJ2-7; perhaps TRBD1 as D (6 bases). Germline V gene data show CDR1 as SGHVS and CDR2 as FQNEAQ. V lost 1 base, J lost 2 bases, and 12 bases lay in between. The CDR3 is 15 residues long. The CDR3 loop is CASSLEAGVPYEQYF. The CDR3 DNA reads TGTGCCAGCAGCTTAGAGGCAGGGGTCCCCTACGAGCAGTACTTC.

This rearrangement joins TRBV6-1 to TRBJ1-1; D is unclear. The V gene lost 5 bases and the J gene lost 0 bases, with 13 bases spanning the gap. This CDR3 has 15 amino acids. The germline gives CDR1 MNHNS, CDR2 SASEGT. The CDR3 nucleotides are TGTGCCAGCAGTAAAGACTCTCGCATGAACACTGAAGCTTTCTTT. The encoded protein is CASSKDSRMNTEAFF.

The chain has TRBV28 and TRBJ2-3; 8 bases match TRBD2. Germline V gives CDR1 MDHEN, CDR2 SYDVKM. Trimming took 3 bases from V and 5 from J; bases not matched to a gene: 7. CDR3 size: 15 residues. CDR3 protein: CASSFLAGGGDTQYF. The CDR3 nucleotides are TGTGCCAGCAGTTTTTTGGCGGGAGGCGGAGATACGCAGTATTTT. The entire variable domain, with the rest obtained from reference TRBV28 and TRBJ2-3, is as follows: DVKVTQSSRYLVKRTGEKVFLECVQDMDHENMFWYRQDPGLGLRLIYFSYDVKMKEKGDIPEGYSVSREKKERFSLILESASTNQTSMYLCASSFLAGGGDTQYFGPGTRLTVL.

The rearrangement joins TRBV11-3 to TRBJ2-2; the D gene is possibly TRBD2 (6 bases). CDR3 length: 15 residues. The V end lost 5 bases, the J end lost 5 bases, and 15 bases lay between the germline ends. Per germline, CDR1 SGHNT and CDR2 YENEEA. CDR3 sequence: CASSLGGSETGELFF. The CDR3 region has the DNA TGTGCCAGCAGCCTCGGAGGGAGTGAGACCGGGGAGCTGTTTTTT.

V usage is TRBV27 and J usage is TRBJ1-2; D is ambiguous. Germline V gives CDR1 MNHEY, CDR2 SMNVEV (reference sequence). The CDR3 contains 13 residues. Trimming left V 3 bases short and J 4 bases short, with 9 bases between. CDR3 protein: CASSFGQTYGYTF. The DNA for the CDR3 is TGTGCCAGCAGTTTCGGTCAGACCTATGGCTACACCTTC.

The CDR3 spells CASSQRGGRGNTGELFF. The DNA of the CDR3 is TGTGCCAGCAGCCAGCGGGGCGGGAGAGGAAACACCGGGGAGCTGTTTTTT. This chain uses TRBV5-4 with TRBJ2-2, with TRBD2 matching 7 bases. The CDR3 length is 17 residues. CDR1 is SGHNT and CDR2 is YYREEE in the germline V gene (reference sequence). J was trimmed by 2 bases and V by 4 bases; bases with no gene match: 11.

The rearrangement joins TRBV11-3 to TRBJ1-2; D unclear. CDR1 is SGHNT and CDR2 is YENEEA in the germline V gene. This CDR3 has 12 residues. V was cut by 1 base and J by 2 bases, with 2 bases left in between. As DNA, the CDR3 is TGTGCCAGCAGCTTAGGAAACTATGGCTACACCTTC. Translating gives CASSLGNYGYTF.

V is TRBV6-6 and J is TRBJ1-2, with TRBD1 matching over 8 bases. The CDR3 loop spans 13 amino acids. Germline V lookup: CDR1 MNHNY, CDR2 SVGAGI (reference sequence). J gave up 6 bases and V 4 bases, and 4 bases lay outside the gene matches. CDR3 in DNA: TGTGCCAGCAGTTCGACAGGGGTAGATGGCTACACCTTC. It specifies CASSSTGVDGYTF.

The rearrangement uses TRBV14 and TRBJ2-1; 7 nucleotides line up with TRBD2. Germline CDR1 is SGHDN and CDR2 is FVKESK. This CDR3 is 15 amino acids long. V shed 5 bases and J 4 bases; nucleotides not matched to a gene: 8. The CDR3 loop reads CASSDGLAVYNEQFF. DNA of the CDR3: TGTGCCAGCAGCGATGGGCTAGCGGTATACAATGAGCAGTTCTTC.

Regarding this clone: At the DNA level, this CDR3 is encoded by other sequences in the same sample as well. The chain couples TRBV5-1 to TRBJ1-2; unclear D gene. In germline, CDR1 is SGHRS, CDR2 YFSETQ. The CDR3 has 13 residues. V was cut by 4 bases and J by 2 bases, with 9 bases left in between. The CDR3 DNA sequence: TGCGCCAGCAGCGCCGACGGGAACTATGGCTACACCTTC. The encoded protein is CASSADGNYGYTF.

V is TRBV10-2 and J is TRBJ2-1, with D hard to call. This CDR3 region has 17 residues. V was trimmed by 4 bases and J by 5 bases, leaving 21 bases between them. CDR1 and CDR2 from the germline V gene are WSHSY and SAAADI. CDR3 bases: TGCGCCAGCAGTGCGGTTTCTACTTCGTGGGCTCACAATGAGCAGTTCTTC. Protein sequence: CASSAVSTSWAHNEQFF.

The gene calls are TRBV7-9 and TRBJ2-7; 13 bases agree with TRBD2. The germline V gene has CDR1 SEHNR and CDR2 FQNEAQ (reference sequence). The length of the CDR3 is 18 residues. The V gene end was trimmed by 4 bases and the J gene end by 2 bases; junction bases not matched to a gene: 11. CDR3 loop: CASSSRTSGSPVTYEQYF. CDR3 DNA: TGTGCCAGCAGCTCGAGGACTAGCGGGAGTCCTGTAACCTACGAGCAGTACTTC. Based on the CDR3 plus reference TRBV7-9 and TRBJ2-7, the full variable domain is DTGVSQNPRHKITKRGQNVTFRCDPISEHNRLYWYRQTLGQGPEFLTYFQNEAQLEKSRLLSDRFSAERPKGSFSTLEIQRTEQGDSAMYLCASSSRTSGSPVTYEQYFGPGTRLTVT.

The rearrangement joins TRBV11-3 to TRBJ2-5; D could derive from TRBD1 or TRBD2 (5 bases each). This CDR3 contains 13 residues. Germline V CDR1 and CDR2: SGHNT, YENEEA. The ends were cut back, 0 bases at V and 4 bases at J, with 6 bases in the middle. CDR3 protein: CASSLEGPETQYF. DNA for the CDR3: TGTGCCAGCAGCTTAGAGGGACCAGAGACCCAGTACTTC.